Listed below are T cell receptor beta chains from one sample, sequenced in a study of a mutant IDH1 vaccine in newly diagnosed glioma. These receptors are not linked to any known antigen. Measured with immunoSEQ multiplex PCR; TCRdb has only the in-frame clones, and not every one. The table shows 35,000 to 50,000 clones, with approximately 84% occurring only once. Here the sequenced sample was PBMCs, taken from a glioma patient whose treatment included an IDH1 peptide vaccine. These receptors all come from a young woman with glioma. Some clones in this sample may be carry-over from other donors' samples. Both conserved end residues are part of each CDR3. The D gene is left open where the match is weak. Clone sizes are given selectively: once, few, many, or a class where the clone is expanded.

>NA|TRBD2|TRBV5-1|TRBJ2-2
CASSLDTSGGKAGELFF
TGCGCCAGCAGCTTGGATACTAGCGGGGGGAAGGCCGGGGAGCTGTTTTTT
>few|TRBD1|TRBV9|TRBJ1-1
CASSVVGTENTEAFF
TGTGCCAGCAGCGTAGTAGGGACAGAGAACACTGAAGCTTTCTTT
>NA|NA|TRBV9|TRBJ2-7
CASGHGDEQYF
TGTGCCAGCGGCCATGGCGACGAGCAGTACTTC
>NA|TRBD1|TRBV15|TRBJ1-1
CATSTGTVNTEAFF
TGTGCCACCAGCACCGGGACAGTGAACACTGAAGCTTTCTTT
>NA|NA|TRBV7-2|TRBJ2-4
CASAGESSRAKNIQYF
TGTGCCAGCGCAGGAGAAAGTAGTCGGGCCAAAAACATTCAGTACTTC
>once|NA|TRBV5-6|TRBJ1-2
CASIIGDRSSVDYGYTF
TGTGCCAGCATCATCGGCGACAGGTCAAGCGTGGACTATGGCTACACCTTC
>few|TRBD2|TRBV7-6|TRBJ2-2
CASASGTATSGSRLNTGELFF
TGTGCCAGCGCCTCTGGTACGGCCACTAGCGGGAGCCGATTGAACACCGGGGAGCTGTTTTTT
>NA|NA|TRBV27|TRBJ1-1
CASSWVGGNTEAFF
TGTGCCAGCAGTTGGGTTGGGGGAAACACTGAAGCTTTCTTT
>NA|NA|TRBV11-2|TRBJ2-3
CASSVGRGGENTQYF
TGTGCCAGCAGCGTCGGCCGCGGGGGCGAGAATACGCAGTATTTT
>once|TRBD2|TRBV25-1|TRBJ2-1
CASSPRGGGDEQFF
TGTGCCAGCAGTCCCCGGGGGGGCGGCGATGAGCAGTTCTTC
>NA|TRBD2|TRBV5-6|TRBJ2-7
CASSRGVPEQYF
TGTGCCAGCAGTCGGGGGGTCCCCGAGCAGTACTTC
>NA|TRBD1|TRBV7-2|TRBJ2-5
CASSLAGRGPEETQYF
TGTGCCAGCAGCTTAGCGGGCAGGGGGCCGGAGGAGACCCAGTACTTC
>NA|NA|TRBV19|TRBJ1-5
CASRLGEQPQHF
TGTGCCAGCAGACTGGGGGAACAGCCCCAGCATTTT
>NA|TRBD1|TRBV6-1|TRBJ2-7
CASSIRQGPYEQYF
TGTGCCAGCAGTATTCGACAGGGACCCTACGAGCAGTACTTC
>NA|NA|TRBV30|TRBJ2-7
CAWSSAPVSSYEQYF
TGTGCCTGGAGTTCCGCCCCGGTAAGCTCCTACGAGCAGTACTTC
>once|NA|TRBV11-2|TRBJ1-1
CASSPRLGGPEAFF
TGTGCCAGCAGCCCCCGGTTGGGAGGGCCTGAAGCTTTCTTT
>once|TRBD1|TRBV19|TRBJ1-1
CATLLGGARTEAFF
TGTGCCACCCTCTTAGGGGGCGCGAGGACTGAAGCTTTCTTT
>NA|NA|TRBV29-1|TRBJ1-2
CSVEVFGTNYGYTF
TGCAGCGTTGAAGTCTTTGGAACAAACTATGGCTACACCTTC
>NA|TRBD2|TRBV10-3|TRBJ2-7
CAISGGLAGNEQYF
TGTGCCATCAGTGGGGGACTAGCGGGGAACGAGCAGTACTTC
>NA|NA|TRBV7-9|TRBJ1-2
CASSSQGYGYTF
TGTGCCAGCAGCTCACAGGGCTATGGCTACACCTTC
>NA|NA|TRBV29-1|TRBJ2-7
CSVAPQDGSSYEQYF
TGCAGCGTTGCCCCCCAGGACGGAAGCTCCTACGAGCAGTACTTC
>NA|NA|TRBV2|TRBJ1-1
CASSSWPMNTEAFF
TGTGCCAGCAGCTCCTGGCCGATGAACACTGAAGCTTTCTTT
>NA|NA|TRBV27|TRBJ1-4
CASSSPARGTEKLFF
TGTGCCAGCAGTTCCCCCGCAAGGGGGACTGAAAAACTGTTTTTT
>few|NA|TRBV5-4|TRBJ1-1
CASSFGLASEAFF
TGTGCCAGCAGCTTTGGTTTGGCTTCCGAAGCTTTCTTT
>NA|NA|TRBV5-1|TRBJ1-2
CASSLDPGEGYTF
TGCGCCAGCAGCCTGGACCCGGGGGAAGGCTACACCTTC
>NA|TRBD1|TRBV14|TRBJ1-4
CASSQDRASTNEKLFF
TGTGCCAGCAGCCAGGACAGGGCTAGCACTAATGAAAAACTGTTTTTT
>NA|NA|TRBV5-1|TRBJ2-5
CASSVVGPYEETQYF
TGCGCCAGCAGCGTTGTTGGACCATATGAAGAGACCCAGTACTTC
>NA|NA|TRBV6-1|TRBJ1-1
CASHRVLNTEAFF
TGTGCCAGCCATAGAGTTTTGAACACTGAAGCTTTCTTT
>NA|NA|TRBV27|TRBJ2-2
CASSLYRATGELFF
TGTGCCAGCAGTTTGTACAGGGCCACCGGGGAGCTGTTTTTT
>NA|NA|TRBV19|TRBJ2-7
CASSIKDGSSYEQYF
TGTGCCAGTAGTATCAAGGACGGGAGCTCCTACGAGCAGTACTTC
>NA|TRBD2|TRBV10-3|TRBJ2-2
CAISGSRLAGGPNTGELFF
TGTGCCATCAGTGGTAGTCGGCTAGCGGGAGGGCCCAACACCGGGGAGCTGTTTTTT
>NA|TRBD2|TRBV5-1|TRBJ2-1
CASSLGRLAGGDYNEQFF
TGCGCCAGCAGCTTGGGCAGACTAGCGGGAGGTGACTACAATGAGCAGTTCTTC
>NA|TRBD1|TRBV6-6|TRBJ1-5
CASSGQGGQPQHF
TGTGCCAGCAGTGGACAGGGAGGTCAGCCCCAGCATTTT
>medium-sized|NA|TRBV21-1|TRBJ1-1
CASSYLIGQGYTEAFF
TGTGCCAGCAGCTATCTGATAGGGCAGGGGTACACTGAAGCTTTCTTT
>NA|NA|TRBV5-4|TRBJ2-2
CASSLPGQNTGELFF
TGTGCCAGCAGCTTGCCGGGACAGAACACCGGGGAGCTGTTTTTT
>few|NA|TRBV25-1|TRBJ1-1
CASRGVGTVNTEAFF
TGTGCCAGCAGGGGCGTAGGGACGGTGAACACTGAAGCTTTCTTT
>NA|NA|TRBV5-4|TRBJ1-5
CASSLGEVQCNQPQHF
TGTGCCAGCAGCTTGGGGGAGGTACAGTGCAATCAGCCCCAGCATTTT